Below are 7 T cell receptor beta chains sequenced from a single sample in a study of blood T cell repertoires in COVID-19. TCRdb's table, derived via immunoSEQ multiplex PCR, lists solely in-frame clones and lacks some. The data show over 90,000 clones, roughly four fifths seen once. Material: peripheral blood. The receptor set was obtained from a man at least 80 years old with COVID-19, enrolled during active disease.

The genes are TRBV28 and TRBJ2-7, with TRBD1 identical over 10 bases. Germline assignment: CDR1 MDHEN and CDR2 SYDVKM. This CDR3 spans 13 amino acids. V lost 9 bases to trimming and J lost 2 bases; unmatched junction nucleotides: 4. The CDR3 DNA follows: TGTGCCAGTAAGGGACAGGGGCCCTACGAGCAGTACTTC. Its translation is CASKGQGPYEQYF.

The V call is TRBV10-2, the J call TRBJ1-4; possibly TRBD1 for D (6 bases). This CDR3 comprises 15 residues. Trimming took off 6 bases at V and 5 bases at J, with 16 bases between the two ends. Germline-derived CDR1 and CDR2 are WSHSY and SAAADI. The CDR3 protein is CASREIQGYNEKLFF. The CDR3 region has the DNA TGCGCCAGCAGGGAAATACAGGGCTACAATGAAAAACTGTTTTTT.

V and J are TRBV30 and TRBJ2-7; D is ambiguous. This CDR3 has 12 residues. Germline lookup yields CDR1 GTSNPN and CDR2 SVGIG (reference sequence). V was trimmed by 0 bases and J by 3 bases, leaving 6 bases between them. The CDR3: CAWSVVGYEQYF. The CDR3 region has the DNA TGTGCCTGGAGTGTAGTCGGCTACGAGCAGTACTTC.

The rearrangement links TRBV7-8 to TRBJ1-4; 8 nucleotides align to TRBD1. This CDR3 comprises 14 residues. V was pared by 4 bases and J by 8 bases, with 6 bases of the junction left unmatched. Looked up from germline, CDR1 is SGHVS and CDR2 is FQNEAQ. The CDR3 region has the DNA TGTGCCAGCAGCTCCCCAGGACAGGGAGAAAAACTGTTTTTT. Protein sequence: CASSSPGQGEKLFF.

CDR3 region: CASGLHMNTEAFF. The CDR3 nucleotides read TGTGCCAGCGGACTACACATGAACACTGAAGCTTTCTTT. The chain has TRBV9 and TRBJ1-1; D not resolved. CDR1 is SGDLS, CDR2 YYNGEE, per germline. The CDR3 is made up of 13 amino acids. Trimming removed 7 bases from V and 0 bases from J, with 10 bases in between. The entire variable domain, with the rest obtained from reference TRBV9 and TRBJ1-1, is as follows: DSGVTQTPKHLITATGQRVTLRCSPRSGDLSVYWYQQSLDQGLQFLIQYYNGEERAKGNILERFSAQQFPDLHSELNLSSLELGDSALYFCASGLHMNTEAFFGQGTRLTVV.

The V gene is TRBV5-8, the J gene TRBJ2-1, with 8 bases identical to TRBD2. The V gene end was trimmed by 1 base and the J gene end by 4 bases; junction bases not matched to a gene: 4. The CDR3 consists of 15 residues. From germline, CDR1 is SGHTS and CDR2 YDEGEE. The CDR3 DNA follows: TGTGCCAGCAGCTTGTGGACTAGCCCTTACAATGAGCAGTTCTTC. Its translation is CASSLWTSPYNEQFF.

The chain is built from TRBV27 and TRBJ2-5; 8 bases are shared with TRBD2. This CDR3 spans 17 amino acids. Germline V gene sequence: CDR1 MNHEY, CDR2 SMNVEV (reference sequence). Trimming at V came to 3 bases and at J to 2 bases, leaving 11 bases not matched to a gene. CDR3 sequence reads: CASSFAPPGLVQETQYF. CDR3 DNA: TGTGCCAGCAGTTTCGCCCCCCCGGGACTAGTGCAAGAGACCCAGTACTTC.